Listed below are T cell receptor beta chains from one sample, sequenced in a study. A single record per CDR3 protein comes from TCRdb applying MiXCR to the 5' RACE reads. The sample shows approximately 58,000 distinct CDR3 sequences, 26% of them seen only once. The sequenced sample was tumor-infiltrating Tregs sorted from the breast tumor. The origin of the receptors is a female donor with breast cancer. CDR3s include the opening cysteine and the closing phenylalanine or tryptophan.

j_gene,v_gene,CDR3aa
TRBJ2-2,TRBV9,CASSFTTASTGELFF
TRBJ1-2,TRBV11-1,CASSSRTANYGYTF
TRBJ2-3,TRBV5-1,CASSLGYSERTDTQYF
TRBJ1-4,TRBV6-2/TRBV6-3,CASAGSDPNEKLFF
TRBJ2-7,TRBV7-2,CASSLGQFLSYEQYF
TRBJ1-6,TRBV20-1,CSARDTRGANSPLHF
TRBJ1-1,TRBV5-1,CASSYGHKFPYTLVNTEAFF
TRBJ2-1,TRBV5-1,CASSRGGLASHEQFF
TRBJ2-1,TRBV6-2/TRBV6-3,CASSSGTNYNEQFF
TRBJ2-1,TRBV5-1,CASSPQTGGNEQFF
TRBJ2-5,TRBV5-6,CASSPDGPQYQETQYF
TRBJ2-5,TRBV20-1,CSATPIREGRQTQYF
TRBJ1-4,TRBV21-1,CAGGRATNEKLFF
TRBJ2-1,TRBV20-1,CSAGGIDYNEQFF
TRBJ2-7,TRBV29-1,CSVKGTSGTHAYEQYF
TRBJ2-7,TRBV5-1,CASSLGTAEQYF
TRBJ1-4,TRBV6-1,CASSADGNEKLFF
TRBJ2-2,TRBV6-1,CASKSTSWSTGELFF
TRBJ1-5,TRBV10-3,CAISESNQRIQPQHF
TRBJ2-1,TRBV20-1,CSAVTGGRINEQFF
TRBJ2-1,TRBV7-9,CASSPLRPSGEQLF
TRBJ2-1,TRBV27,CASIGYGEGVYNEQFF
TRBJ1-6,TRBV7-3,CASSSWGNSPLHF
TRBJ2-6,TRBV7-2,CASSRGGYTGTEGRANVLTF
TRBJ2-3,TRBV6-2/TRBV6-3,CASSLSSVGTDTQYF
TRBJ2-2,TRBV9,CASSVSSGRAGGELFF
TRBJ2-1,TRBV20-1,CSHLAGGFNEQFF
TRBJ1-1,TRBV29-1,CSVVPRGQGTEAFF
TRBJ1-1,TRBV3-1,CASSQGPGGTEAFF
TRBJ1-2,TRBV6-5,CASSYLRTGGSYGYTF
TRBJ2-5,TRBV7-8,CASSLRGQGLKTQYF
TRBJ2-5,TRBV5-6,CASSLGPSGSSETQYF
TRBJ1-5,TRBV6-1,CASRPTLASNQPQHF
TRBJ2-7,TRBV27,CASSLGAGVPYEQYF
TRBJ2-7,TRBV6-6,CASSYPSGGSSYEQYF
TRBJ2-1,TRBV5-1,CASSLGGASNEQFF
TRBJ1-4,TRBV7-9,CASSGEKLFF
TRBJ2-7,TRBV6-1,CASGDRDRGQYF
TRBJ1-5,TRBV12-3/TRBV12-4,CASRPNANQPQHF
TRBJ2-3,TRBV5-4,CASSFLGLGGDTQYF
TRBJ1-1,TRBV7-9,CASGFGGNTEAFF
TRBJ1-1,TRBV5-1,CASSSWGGLVHTEAFF
TRBJ2-1,TRBV11-2,CASSPTGLYNERFF
TRBJ2-3,TRBV20-1,CSAHRDDTQYF
TRBJ1-2,TRBV28,CASSTGANYGYTF
TRBJ2-5,TRBV20-1,CSALDGSETQYF
TRBJ2-7,TRBV4-2,CASSHPPLAGGSYEQYF
TRBJ1-2,TRBV20-1,CSARPRQGARSIGYTF
TRBJ1-6,TRBV2,CASTTGTENSPLHF
TRBJ2-7,TRBV6-5,CASSYSRLGLPYEQYF
TRBJ2-1,TRBV5-1,CASSLGSTSYNEQFF
TRBJ1-1,TRBV5-1,CASRLAQTGAITEAFF
TRBJ2-1,TRBV9,CASSGTSGRDYNEQFF